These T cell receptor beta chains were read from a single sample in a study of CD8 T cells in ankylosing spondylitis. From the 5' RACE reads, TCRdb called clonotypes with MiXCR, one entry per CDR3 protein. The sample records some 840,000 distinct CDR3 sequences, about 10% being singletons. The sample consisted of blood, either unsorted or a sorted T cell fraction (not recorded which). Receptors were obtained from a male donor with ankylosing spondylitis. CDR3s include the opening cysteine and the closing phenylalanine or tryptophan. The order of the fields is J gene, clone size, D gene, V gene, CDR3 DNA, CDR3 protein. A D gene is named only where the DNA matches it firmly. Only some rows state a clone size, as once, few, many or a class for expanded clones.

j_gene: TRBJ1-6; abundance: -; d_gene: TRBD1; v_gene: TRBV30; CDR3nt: TGTGCCTGGGGTCGGACAGGACCGAATTCACCCCTCCACTTT; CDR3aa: CAWGRTGPNSPLHF
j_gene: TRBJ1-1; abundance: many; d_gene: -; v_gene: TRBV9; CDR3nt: TGTGCCAGCAGCGTATCGGTGGTATCTGAAGCTTTCTTT; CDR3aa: CASSVSVVSEAFF
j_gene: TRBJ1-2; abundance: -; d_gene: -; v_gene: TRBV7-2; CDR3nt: TGTGCCAGCAGCTTAGAGGACATAGGTGGCTACACCTTC; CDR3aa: CASSLEDIGGYTF
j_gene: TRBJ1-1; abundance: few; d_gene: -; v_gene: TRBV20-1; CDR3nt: TGCAGTGCTAACCCAGACAGCAACACTGAAGCTTTCTTT; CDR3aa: CSANPDSNTEAFF
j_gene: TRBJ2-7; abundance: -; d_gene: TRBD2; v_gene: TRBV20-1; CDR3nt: TGCAGTGCTAGCTCCGGGACTAGTCTCTACGAGCAGTACTTC; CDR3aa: CSASSGTSLYEQYF
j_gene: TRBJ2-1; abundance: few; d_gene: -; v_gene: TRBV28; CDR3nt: TGTGCCAGCACCCTTTGGAGCTCCTACAATGAGCAGTTCTTC; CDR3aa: CASTLWSSYNEQFF
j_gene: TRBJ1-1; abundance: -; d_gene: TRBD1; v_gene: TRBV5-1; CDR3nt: TGCGCCAGCAGCGAGGCTAAGGGGGCGAACACTGAAGCTTTCTTT; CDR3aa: CASSEAKGANTEAFF
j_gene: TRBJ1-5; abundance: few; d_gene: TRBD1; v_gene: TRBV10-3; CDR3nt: TGTGCCATCAGCGGGACAGCTAGCAATCAGCCCCAGCATTTT; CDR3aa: CAISGTASNQPQHF
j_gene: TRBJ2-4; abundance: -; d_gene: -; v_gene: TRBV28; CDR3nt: TGTGCCAGCAGGCAGACTGCAAACATTCAGTACTTC; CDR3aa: CASRQTANIQYF
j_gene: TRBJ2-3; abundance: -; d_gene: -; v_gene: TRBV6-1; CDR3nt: TGTGCCAGTCGTTTAGGGGGGAGCACAGATACGCAGTATTTT; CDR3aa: CASRLGGSTDTQYF
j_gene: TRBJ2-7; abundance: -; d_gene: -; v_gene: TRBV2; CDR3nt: TGTGCCAGCAGTGAAGCGCTTTTCGTAGGCGAGCAGTACTTC; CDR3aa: CASSEALFVGEQYF
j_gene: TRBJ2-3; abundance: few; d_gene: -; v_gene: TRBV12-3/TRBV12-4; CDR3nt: TGTGCCAGCAGTTCCCCCGGACTGCTCGCTAGCACAGATACGCAGTATTTT; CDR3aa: CASSSPGLLASTDTQYF
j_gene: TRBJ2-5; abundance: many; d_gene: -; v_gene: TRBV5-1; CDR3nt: TGCGCCAGCAGCCAGACAGTTGGCCAAGAGACCCAGTACTTC; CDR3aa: CASSQTVGQETQYF
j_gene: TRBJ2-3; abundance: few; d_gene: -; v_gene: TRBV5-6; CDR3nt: TGTGCCAGCAGCTTGGGGGGTTGGAGCACAGATACGCAGTATTTT; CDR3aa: CASSLGGWSTDTQYF
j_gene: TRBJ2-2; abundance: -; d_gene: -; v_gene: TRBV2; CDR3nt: TGTGCCAGCAGTGGGGATAGCGGATACACCGGGGAGCTGTTTTTT; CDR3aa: CASSGDSGYTGELFF
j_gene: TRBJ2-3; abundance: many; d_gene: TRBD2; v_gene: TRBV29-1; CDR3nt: TGCAGCGTGACCAGACTAGCGGGAGATTACACTGATGCCTGGGCGCAGTATTTT; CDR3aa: CSVTRLAGDYTDAWAQYF
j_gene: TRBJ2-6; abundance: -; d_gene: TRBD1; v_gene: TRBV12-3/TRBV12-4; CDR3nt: TGTGCCAGCAGTTTAATTAGACAGGGTGCTCGCTGGGCCAACGTCCTGACTTTC; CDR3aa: CASSLIRQGARWANVLTF
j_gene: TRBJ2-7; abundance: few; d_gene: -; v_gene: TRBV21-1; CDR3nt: TGTGCCACCTACCCCCTCCTGGGACAGGGGTCCTACGAGCAGTACTTC; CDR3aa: CATYPLLGQGSYEQYF
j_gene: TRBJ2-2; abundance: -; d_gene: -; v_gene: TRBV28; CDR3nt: TGTGCCAGCAGTTTGGGGGACATTTCAACGGGGGAGCTGTTTTTT; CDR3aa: CASSLGDISTGELFF
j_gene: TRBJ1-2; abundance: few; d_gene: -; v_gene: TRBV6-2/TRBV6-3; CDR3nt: TGTGCCAGCAGTTACTCGGAACCAGCACACTATGGCTACACCTTC; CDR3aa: CASSYSEPAHYGYTF
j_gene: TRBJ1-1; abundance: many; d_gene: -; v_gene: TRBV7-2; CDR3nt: TGTGCCAGCAGCTTACAGGCGAACACTGAAGCTTTCTTT; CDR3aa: CASSLQANTEAFF
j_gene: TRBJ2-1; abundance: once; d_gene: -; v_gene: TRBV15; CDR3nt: TGTGCCACCAGCAGGGGGAAATTCAATGAGCAGTTCTTC; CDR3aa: CATSRGKFNEQFF
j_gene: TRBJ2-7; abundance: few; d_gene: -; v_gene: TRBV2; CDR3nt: TGTGCCAGCATGTTGTCGGGAGCCTCGGGGGAGCAGTACTTC; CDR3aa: CASMLSGASGEQYF
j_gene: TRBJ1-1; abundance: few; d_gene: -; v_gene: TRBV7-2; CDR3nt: TGTGCCAGCAGCCCGTTCACTGAAGCTTTCTTT; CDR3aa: CASSPFTEAFF